This T cell receptor beta chain derives from a study of T cell repertoires in cytomegalovirus infection. Study in general: CMV epitopes that were recently identified and HLA-C-restricted were used alongside well-studied HLA-B-restricted ones. Findings of the study overall: The ex vivo response was dominated by HLA-C-restricted CMV-specific TCR beta clonotypes.

Points on this clonotype: Its antigen remains unknown. One end of the junction does not line up with germline, which may come from a read error.

Using its own MiXCR run on the reads, TCRdb lists one record per CDR3 protein. There are fewer than 850,000 distinct CDR3 sequences in the sample; almost 30% occur only once, and under 15% lies in the top ten. The sample was cultured CD8+ T cells from PBMCs, taken from culture after CMV antigen stimulation. The sequence was collected from a human donor in good health (CMV status not recorded). Some clones in this sample may be carry-over from other donors' samples.

This chain's CDR3 is CASSPHRGGPQNEQFF. CDR3 DNA: TGTGCCAGCAGCCCCCATCGGGGCGGCCCTCAGAATGAGCAGTTCTTC. This chain links TRBV4-1 with TRBJ2-1; the D call may be TRBD1 or TRBD2 (5 bases each). Germline values: CDR1 MGHRA, CDR2 YSYEKL. This CDR3 comprises 16 residues.